Listed below are T cell receptor beta chains from one sample, sequenced in a study of lymphopenia after photon versus proton radiotherapy. Generated by immunoSEQ multiplex PCR, the TCRdb table keeps only in-frame clones and is missing some. The repertoire holds about 12,000 clones, 89% seen once, with more than 2.5% in the top ten. The sample in question was peripheral blood, obtained from a patient treated with proton-based radiotherapy. The receptors here all came from a man aged 55-75 years with pancreatic cancer. Each CDR3 is given with its conserved first and last residue. D genes are given only for firm matches. Clone size is given for some rows only: seen once, a few or many times, or a class if the clone is expanded.

j_call: TRBJ1-1
v_call: TRBV5-8
d_call: TRBD1
clone_size: NA
cdr3_nt: TGTGCCAGCAGCTTCGACAGGGAAGAAGCTTTCTTT
cdr3_aa: CASSFDREEAFF

j_call: TRBJ1-2
v_call: TRBV6-1
d_call: NA
clone_size: few
cdr3_nt: TGTGCCAGCAGTGAGGGCTGGGGGTCGGGGTATGGCTACACCTTC
cdr3_aa: CASSEGWGSGYGYTF

j_call: TRBJ1-2
v_call: TRBV7-8
d_call: NA
clone_size: NA
cdr3_nt: TGTGCCAGCAGCCCCGTGGCCAACTATGGCTACACCTTC
cdr3_aa: CASSPVANYGYTF

j_call: TRBJ2-6
v_call: TRBV19
d_call: NA
clone_size: NA
cdr3_nt: TGTGCCAGTAGGGACCGGATTGGGGCCAACGTCCTGACTTTC
cdr3_aa: CASRDRIGANVLTF

j_call: TRBJ2-7
v_call: TRBV6-4
d_call: NA
clone_size: NA
cdr3_nt: TGTGCCAGCAGCCCCAACCCAGAGACTCTTTACGAGCAGTACTTC
cdr3_aa: CASSPNPETLYEQYF

j_call: TRBJ2-5
v_call: TRBV5-4
d_call: TRBD1
clone_size: NA
cdr3_nt: TGTGCCAGCAGCTTGAGCATCGACAGGGGGCGAGGTGAGACCCAGTACTTC
cdr3_aa: CASSLSIDRGRGETQYF

j_call: TRBJ2-5
v_call: TRBV9
d_call: NA
clone_size: NA
cdr3_nt: TGTGCCAGCAGCTTAGCTGGTACAGAGACCCAGTACTTC
cdr3_aa: CASSLAGTETQYF

j_call: TRBJ2-1
v_call: TRBV29-1
d_call: TRBD1
clone_size: NA
cdr3_nt: TGCAGCGTTGAAGGAGGAGGGACAGGGGCCTACAATGAGCAGTTCTTC
cdr3_aa: CSVEGGGTGAYNEQFF

j_call: TRBJ2-7
v_call: TRBV7-9
d_call: TRBD1
clone_size: NA
cdr3_nt: TGTGCCAGCAGCCTTCGACAGGGGGGATACGAGCAGTACTTC
cdr3_aa: CASSLRQGGYEQYF

j_call: TRBJ2-5
v_call: TRBV29-1
d_call: NA
clone_size: once
cdr3_nt: TGCAGCGTTGAAGCGGGGCTAGAGGAGACCCAGTACTTC
cdr3_aa: CSVEAGLEETQYF

j_call: TRBJ2-1
v_call: TRBV14
d_call: TRBD2
clone_size: NA
cdr3_nt: TGTGCCAGCAGCCAAGATCCTAGCGGGAGTCTCCCGTTCTTC
cdr3_aa: CASSQDPSGSLPFF

j_call: TRBJ2-7
v_call: TRBV9
d_call: NA
clone_size: NA
cdr3_nt: TGTGCCAGCAGCGTAGATGGACAAGCGGGCGACGAGCAGTACTTC
cdr3_aa: CASSVDGQAGDEQYF

j_call: TRBJ2-3
v_call: TRBV7-9
d_call: NA
clone_size: few
cdr3_nt: TGTGCCAGCAGCCCTCCCCGGGTCCTAGAAAACACAGATACGCAGTATTTT
cdr3_aa: CASSPPRVLENTDTQYF

j_call: TRBJ1-5
v_call: TRBV2
d_call: TRBD1
clone_size: NA
cdr3_nt: TGTGCCAGCAGCGGGACAGGACATAGCAATCAGCCCCAGCATTTT
cdr3_aa: CASSGTGHSNQPQHF

j_call: TRBJ2-3
v_call: TRBV10-3
d_call: NA
clone_size: NA
cdr3_nt: TGTGCCATCAGTGAGTCGAGTAGCCCGGGCGTAAATACGCAGTATTTT
cdr3_aa: CAISESSSPGVNTQYF

j_call: TRBJ2-2
v_call: TRBV9
d_call: TRBD2
clone_size: NA
cdr3_nt: TGTGCCAGCAGCGTAGCGGCTAGCGGGAGGGGTAAAACCGGGGAGCTGTTTTTT
cdr3_aa: CASSVAASGRGKTGELFF

j_call: TRBJ1-4
v_call: TRBV29-1
d_call: TRBD1
clone_size: NA
cdr3_nt: TGCAGCGTTGAAAGTATGCAGGGGGTTGGTGAAAAACTGTTTTTT
cdr3_aa: CSVESMQGVGEKLFF

j_call: TRBJ2-5
v_call: TRBV30
d_call: NA
clone_size: NA
cdr3_nt: TGTGCCTGGAGTGCCTCTGACCCTTTTCAAAAGACCCAGTACTTC
cdr3_aa: CAWSASDPFQKTQYF

j_call: TRBJ1-2
v_call: TRBV19
d_call: TRBD1
clone_size: NA
cdr3_nt: TGTGCCAGTAGTTCCCCAGGGACAGGGTCTAATCATGGCTACACCTTC
cdr3_aa: CASSSPGTGSNHGYTF

j_call: TRBJ2-3
v_call: TRBV6-1
d_call: NA
clone_size: NA
cdr3_nt: TGTGCCAGCCGCCGGGACTCATTCACAGATACGCAGTATTTT
cdr3_aa: CASRRDSFTDTQYF

j_call: TRBJ1-6
v_call: TRBV28
d_call: TRBD1
clone_size: NA
cdr3_nt: TGTGCCAGCAGTCCGGGGACAGAGGCGAATTCACCCCTCCACTTT
cdr3_aa: CASSPGTEANSPLHF

j_call: TRBJ2-7
v_call: TRBV5-1
d_call: NA
clone_size: NA
cdr3_nt: TGCGCCAGCAGCTTGTACGGGAACCTCGGGGAGCAGTACTTC
cdr3_aa: CASSLYGNLGEQYF

j_call: TRBJ2-5
v_call: TRBV28
d_call: NA
clone_size: NA
cdr3_nt: TGTGCCAGCAGTCAGAGGGGGACCCAGTACTTC
cdr3_aa: CASSQRGTQYF

j_call: TRBJ2-2
v_call: TRBV28
d_call: TRBD2
clone_size: once
cdr3_nt: TGTGCCAGCTCTTCGGGGGGGGCCGGCACCGGGGAGCTGTTTTTT
cdr3_aa: CASSSGGAGTGELFF

j_call: TRBJ2-1
v_call: TRBV29-1
d_call: TRBD2
clone_size: NA
cdr3_nt: TGCAGCGTTGAAATAGCGGGAGGCCTTTACAATGAGCAGTTCTTC
cdr3_aa: CSVEIAGGLYNEQFF

j_call: TRBJ2-5
v_call: TRBV6-5
d_call: TRBD1
clone_size: NA
cdr3_nt: TGTGCCAGCAGTTTGGTGGGGACAGGTCAAGAGACCCAGTACTTC
cdr3_aa: CASSLVGTGQETQYF

j_call: TRBJ2-1
v_call: TRBV28
d_call: NA
clone_size: NA
cdr3_nt: TGTGCCAGCAGTCCCAAAGGGATCTTCAACCGGATCGATGAGCAGTTCTTC
cdr3_aa: CASSPKGIFNRIDEQFF

j_call: TRBJ2-3
v_call: TRBV9
d_call: NA
clone_size: once
cdr3_nt: TGTGCCAGCAGCGTCAATCAGGTGGCAGATACGCAGTATTTT
cdr3_aa: CASSVNQVADTQYF

j_call: TRBJ2-1
v_call: TRBV7-9
d_call: NA
clone_size: NA
cdr3_nt: TGTGCCAGCAGCGGAAGCGGGCAATACAATGAGCAGTTCTTC
cdr3_aa: CASSGSGQYNEQFF

j_call: TRBJ2-7
v_call: TRBV28
d_call: TRBD2
clone_size: NA
cdr3_nt: TGTGCCAGCAGTTTACATTCCATTGTGGGACTAGCGGCCTCCTACGAGCAGTACTTC
cdr3_aa: CASSLHSIVGLAASYEQYF

j_call: TRBJ2-7
v_call: TRBV5-1
d_call: TRBD1
clone_size: NA
cdr3_nt: TGCGCCAGCAGCTATTCCGGGACAGCACCGGAGCAGTACTTC
cdr3_aa: CASSYSGTAPEQYF

j_call: TRBJ2-3
v_call: TRBV5-1
d_call: NA
clone_size: NA
cdr3_nt: TGCGCCAGCCAACTCCTGACACAGGGAGATACGCAGTATTTT
cdr3_aa: CASQLLTQGDTQYF

j_call: TRBJ2-5
v_call: TRBV11-3
d_call: NA
clone_size: NA
cdr3_nt: TGTGCCAGCAGCTCCTTTTTTGGCCGTGGGGGGCAAGAGACCCAGTACTTC
cdr3_aa: CASSSFFGRGGQETQYF

j_call: TRBJ2-1
v_call: TRBV20-1
d_call: NA
clone_size: NA
cdr3_nt: TGCAGTGCTAGGGGGCCGGGAATGGCGTTCTTC
cdr3_aa: CSARGPGMAFF

j_call: TRBJ2-7
v_call: TRBV9
d_call: NA
clone_size: NA
cdr3_nt: TGTGCCAGCAGCGCGAGGGAGGACTCCTCCTACGAGCAGTACTTC
cdr3_aa: CASSAREDSSYEQYF

j_call: TRBJ2-7
v_call: TRBV5-1
d_call: TRBD1
clone_size: once
cdr3_nt: TGCGCCAGCAGTTCGGGACAGGCCCCCTACGAGCAGTACTTC
cdr3_aa: CASSSGQAPYEQYF

j_call: TRBJ1-1
v_call: TRBV13
d_call: NA
clone_size: NA
cdr3_nt: TGTGCCAGCAGCCTATGGGGGGCCTTGAACACTGAAGCTTTCTTT
cdr3_aa: CASSLWGALNTEAFF

j_call: TRBJ2-5
v_call: TRBV18
d_call: NA
clone_size: NA
cdr3_nt: TGTGCCAGCTCACCACAGCTAGAGGAGACCCAGTACTTC
cdr3_aa: CASSPQLEETQYF

j_call: TRBJ2-7
v_call: TRBV7-6
d_call: NA
clone_size: NA
cdr3_nt: TGTGCCAGCAGCTTAATGACTTTCGGAGCGGACGAGCAGTACTTC
cdr3_aa: CASSLMTFGADEQYF

j_call: TRBJ2-7
v_call: TRBV7-8
d_call: NA
clone_size: NA
cdr3_nt: TGTGCCAGCAGCTACCACAGGGAACAGGCCTACGAGCAGTACTTC
cdr3_aa: CASSYHREQAYEQYF

j_call: TRBJ2-3
v_call: TRBV6-5
d_call: TRBD2
clone_size: NA
cdr3_nt: TGTGCCAGCAGTTACTCCGGGACTAGAGTCCGAGATACGCAGTATTTT
cdr3_aa: CASSYSGTRVRDTQYF

j_call: TRBJ2-7
v_call: TRBV29-1
d_call: TRBD2
clone_size: NA
cdr3_nt: TGCAGCGCCAACTATAGGACTAGCAGGAGAAACTCCTACGAGCAGTACTTC
cdr3_aa: CSANYRTSRRNSYEQYF

j_call: TRBJ2-1
v_call: TRBV29-1
d_call: TRBD2
clone_size: NA
cdr3_nt: TGCAGCGTTGAAGGAGGGACTAGCGGGATCCTCAATGAGCAGTTCTTC
cdr3_aa: CSVEGGTSGILNEQFF

j_call: TRBJ2-2
v_call: TRBV11-3
d_call: NA
clone_size: NA
cdr3_nt: TGTGCCAGCAGCCAGCGAGCGAACACCGGGGAGCTGTTTTTT
cdr3_aa: CASSQRANTGELFF

j_call: TRBJ1-4
v_call: TRBV5-1
d_call: TRBD1
clone_size: NA
cdr3_nt: TGCGCCAGCAGCCAACTATCGACAGGGGCGGTAAGGGAAAAACTGTTTTTT
cdr3_aa: CASSQLSTGAVREKLFF

j_call: TRBJ1-2
v_call: TRBV28
d_call: NA
clone_size: few
cdr3_nt: TGTGCCAGCTCGGGCCCCCGACGGGGCTACACCTTC
cdr3_aa: CASSGPRRGYTF

j_call: TRBJ1-5
v_call: TRBV19
d_call: TRBD1
clone_size: NA
cdr3_nt: TGTGCCAGTAGTAAGAGGGGAGGGGACAGGGGGCTTTCTCAGCCCCAGCATTTT
cdr3_aa: CASSKRGGDRGLSQPQHF

j_call: TRBJ2-7
v_call: TRBV6-6
d_call: NA
clone_size: NA
cdr3_nt: TGTGCCAGCAGTTACCCAACGGGACCGATCTACGAGCAGTACTTC
cdr3_aa: CASSYPTGPIYEQYF

j_call: TRBJ2-1
v_call: TRBV6-1
d_call: NA
clone_size: NA
cdr3_nt: TGTGCCAGCAGCCTAGACTCCAATGAGCAGTTCTTC
cdr3_aa: CASSLDSNEQFF

j_call: TRBJ2-1
v_call: TRBV30
d_call: TRBD2
clone_size: NA
cdr3_nt: TGTGCCTGGAGTAGATTGGGCGGGAGGTACAATGAGCAGTTCTTC
cdr3_aa: CAWSRLGGRYNEQFF

j_call: TRBJ2-5
v_call: TRBV6-5
d_call: NA
clone_size: NA
cdr3_nt: TGTGCCAGCAGCCCCGTTGGGAGGGAGACCCAGTACTTC
cdr3_aa: CASSPVGRETQYF